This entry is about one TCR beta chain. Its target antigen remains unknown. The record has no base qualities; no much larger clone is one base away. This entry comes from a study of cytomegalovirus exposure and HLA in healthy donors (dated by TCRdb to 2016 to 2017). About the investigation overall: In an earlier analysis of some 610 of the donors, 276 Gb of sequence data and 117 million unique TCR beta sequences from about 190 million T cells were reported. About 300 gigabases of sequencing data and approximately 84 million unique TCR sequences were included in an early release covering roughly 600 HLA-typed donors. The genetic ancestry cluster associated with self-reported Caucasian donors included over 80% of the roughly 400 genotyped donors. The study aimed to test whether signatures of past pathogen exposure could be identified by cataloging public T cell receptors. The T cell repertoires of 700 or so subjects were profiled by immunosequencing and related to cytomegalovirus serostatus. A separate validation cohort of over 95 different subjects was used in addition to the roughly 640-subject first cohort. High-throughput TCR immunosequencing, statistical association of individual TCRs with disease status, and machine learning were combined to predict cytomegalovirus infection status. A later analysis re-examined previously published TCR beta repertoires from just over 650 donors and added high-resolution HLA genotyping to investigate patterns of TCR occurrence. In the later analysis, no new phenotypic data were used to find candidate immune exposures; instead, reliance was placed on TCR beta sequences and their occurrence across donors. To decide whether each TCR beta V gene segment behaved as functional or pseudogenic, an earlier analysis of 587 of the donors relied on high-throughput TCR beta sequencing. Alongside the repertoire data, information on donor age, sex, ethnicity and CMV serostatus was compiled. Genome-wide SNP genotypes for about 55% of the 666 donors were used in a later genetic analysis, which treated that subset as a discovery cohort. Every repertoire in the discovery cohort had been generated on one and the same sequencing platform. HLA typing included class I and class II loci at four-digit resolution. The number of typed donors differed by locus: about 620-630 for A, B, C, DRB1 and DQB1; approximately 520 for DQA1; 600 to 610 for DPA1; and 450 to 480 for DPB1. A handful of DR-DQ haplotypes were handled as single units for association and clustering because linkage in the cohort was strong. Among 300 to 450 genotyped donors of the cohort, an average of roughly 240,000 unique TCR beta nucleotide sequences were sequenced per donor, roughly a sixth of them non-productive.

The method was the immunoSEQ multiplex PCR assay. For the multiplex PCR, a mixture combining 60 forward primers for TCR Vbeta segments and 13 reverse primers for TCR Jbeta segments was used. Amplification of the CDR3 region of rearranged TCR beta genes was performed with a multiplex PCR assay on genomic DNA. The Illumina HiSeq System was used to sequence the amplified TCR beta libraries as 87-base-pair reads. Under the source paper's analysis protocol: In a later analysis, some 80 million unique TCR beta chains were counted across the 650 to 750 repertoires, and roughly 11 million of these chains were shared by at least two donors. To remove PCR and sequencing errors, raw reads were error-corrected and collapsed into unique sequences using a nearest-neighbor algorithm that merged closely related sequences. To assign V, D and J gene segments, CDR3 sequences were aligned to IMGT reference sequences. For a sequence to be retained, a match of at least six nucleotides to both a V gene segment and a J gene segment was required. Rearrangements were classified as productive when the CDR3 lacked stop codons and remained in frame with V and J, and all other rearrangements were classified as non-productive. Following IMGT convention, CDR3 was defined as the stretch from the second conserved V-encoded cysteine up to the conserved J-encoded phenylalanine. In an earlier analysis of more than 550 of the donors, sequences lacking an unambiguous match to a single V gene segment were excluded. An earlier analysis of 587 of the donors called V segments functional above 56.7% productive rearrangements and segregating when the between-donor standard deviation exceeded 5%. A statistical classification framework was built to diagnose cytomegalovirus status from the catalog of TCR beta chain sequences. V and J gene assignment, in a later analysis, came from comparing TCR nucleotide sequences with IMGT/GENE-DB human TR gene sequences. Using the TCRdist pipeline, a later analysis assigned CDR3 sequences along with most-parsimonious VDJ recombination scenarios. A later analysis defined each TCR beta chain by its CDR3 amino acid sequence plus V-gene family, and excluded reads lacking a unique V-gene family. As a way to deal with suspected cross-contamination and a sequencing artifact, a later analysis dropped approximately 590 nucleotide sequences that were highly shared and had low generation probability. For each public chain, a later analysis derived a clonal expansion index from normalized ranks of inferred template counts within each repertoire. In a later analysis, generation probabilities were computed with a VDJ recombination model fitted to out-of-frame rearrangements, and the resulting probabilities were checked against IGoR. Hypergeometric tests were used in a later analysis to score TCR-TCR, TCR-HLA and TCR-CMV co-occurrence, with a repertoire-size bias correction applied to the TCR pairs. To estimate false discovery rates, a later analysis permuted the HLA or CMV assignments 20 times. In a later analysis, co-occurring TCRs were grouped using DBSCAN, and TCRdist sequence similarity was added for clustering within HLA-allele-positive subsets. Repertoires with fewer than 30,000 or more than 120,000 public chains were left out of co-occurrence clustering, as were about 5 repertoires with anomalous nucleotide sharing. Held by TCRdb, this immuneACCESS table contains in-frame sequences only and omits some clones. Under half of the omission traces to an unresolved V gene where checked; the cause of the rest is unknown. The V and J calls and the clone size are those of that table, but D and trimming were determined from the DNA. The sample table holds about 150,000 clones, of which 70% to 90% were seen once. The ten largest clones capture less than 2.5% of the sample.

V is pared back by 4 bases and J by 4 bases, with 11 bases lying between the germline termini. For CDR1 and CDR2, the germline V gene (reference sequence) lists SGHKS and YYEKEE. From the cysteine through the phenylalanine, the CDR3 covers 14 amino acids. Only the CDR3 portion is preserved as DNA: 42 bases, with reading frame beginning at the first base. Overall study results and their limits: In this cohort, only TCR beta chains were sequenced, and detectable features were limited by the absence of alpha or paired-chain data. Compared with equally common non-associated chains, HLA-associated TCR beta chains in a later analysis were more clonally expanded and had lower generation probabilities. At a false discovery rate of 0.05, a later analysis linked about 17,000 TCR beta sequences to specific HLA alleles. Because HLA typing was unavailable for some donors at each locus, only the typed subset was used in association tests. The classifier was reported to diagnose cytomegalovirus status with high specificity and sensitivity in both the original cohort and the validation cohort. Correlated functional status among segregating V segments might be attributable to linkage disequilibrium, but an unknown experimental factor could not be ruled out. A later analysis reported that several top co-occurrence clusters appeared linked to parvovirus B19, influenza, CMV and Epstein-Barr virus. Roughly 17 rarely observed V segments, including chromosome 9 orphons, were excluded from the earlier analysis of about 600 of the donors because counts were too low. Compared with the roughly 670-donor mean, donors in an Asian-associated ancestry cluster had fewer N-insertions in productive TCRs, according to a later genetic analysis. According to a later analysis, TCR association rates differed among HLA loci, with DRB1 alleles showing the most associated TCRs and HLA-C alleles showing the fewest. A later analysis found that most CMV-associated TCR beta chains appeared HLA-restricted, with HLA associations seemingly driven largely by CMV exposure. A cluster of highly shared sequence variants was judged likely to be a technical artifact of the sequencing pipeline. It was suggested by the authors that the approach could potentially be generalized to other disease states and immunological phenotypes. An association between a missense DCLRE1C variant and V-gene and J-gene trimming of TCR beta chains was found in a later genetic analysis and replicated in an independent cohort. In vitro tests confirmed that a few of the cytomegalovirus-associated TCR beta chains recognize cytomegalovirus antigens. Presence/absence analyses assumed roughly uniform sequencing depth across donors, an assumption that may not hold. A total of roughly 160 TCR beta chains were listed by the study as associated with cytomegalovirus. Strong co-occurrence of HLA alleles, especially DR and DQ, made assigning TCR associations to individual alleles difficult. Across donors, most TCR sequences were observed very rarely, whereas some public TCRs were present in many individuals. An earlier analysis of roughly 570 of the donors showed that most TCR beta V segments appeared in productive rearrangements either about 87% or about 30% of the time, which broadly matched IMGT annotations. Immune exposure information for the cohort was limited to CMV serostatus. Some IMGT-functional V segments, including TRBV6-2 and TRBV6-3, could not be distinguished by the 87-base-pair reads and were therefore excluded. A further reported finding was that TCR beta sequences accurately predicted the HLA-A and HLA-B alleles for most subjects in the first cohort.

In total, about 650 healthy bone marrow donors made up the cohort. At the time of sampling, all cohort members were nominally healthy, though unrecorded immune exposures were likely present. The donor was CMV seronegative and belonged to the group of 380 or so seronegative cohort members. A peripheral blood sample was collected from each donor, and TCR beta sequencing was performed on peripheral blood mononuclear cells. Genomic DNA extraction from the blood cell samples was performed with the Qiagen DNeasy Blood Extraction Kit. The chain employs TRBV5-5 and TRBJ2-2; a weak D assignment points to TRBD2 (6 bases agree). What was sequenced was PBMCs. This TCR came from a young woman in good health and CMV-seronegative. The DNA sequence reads TGTGCCAGCAGCGGAGGGACCGGCACCGGGGAGCTGTTTTTT. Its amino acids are CASSGGTGTGELFF.